The 4 T cell receptor beta chains below come from one sample, sequenced in a study of regulatory T cells in long-lasting Graves disease. Stated time point: newly diagnosed GD, antithyroid drugs for less than 3 months. Construction of the TCR library relied on RNA isolated from PBMCs. HTBI primers from iRepertoire and Arm-PCR of CDR3 regions yielded the TCR beta libraries. TCRdb redid the calling of the multiplex PCR reads with MiXCR, one entry per CDR3 protein. The data show hundreds of thousands of distinct CDR3 sequences, with 15% to 19% seen just once and 22% held by the top ten. Specimen: peripheral blood mononuclear cells (PBMCs), collected at new diagnosis, from a patient treated with antithyroid drugs. These receptors all stem from a female donor with Graves disease.

This clonotype came up many times. The genes are TRBV15 and TRBJ2-7; D possibly corresponds to TRBD2 (5 bases). The CDR3 is 13 amino acids. Per germline, CDR1 LNHNV and CDR2 YYDKDF (reference sequence). The V end lost 0 bases, the J end lost 4 bases, and 7 bases lay between the germline ends. CDR3 sequence reads: CATSRDPGYEQYF. In DNA, the CDR3 is TGTGCCACCAGCAGAGATCCGGGGTACGAGCAGTACTTC.

This clonotype showed up many times. The CDR3 sequence: CASSQTGDQPQHF. The CDR3 nucleotides read TGCGCCAGCAGCCAGACAGGGGATCAGCCCCAGCATTTT. V and J are TRBV5-1 and TRBJ1-5; 8 bases agree with TRBD1. V shed 4 bases and J 5 bases; nucleotides not matched to a gene: 2. Germline CDR1 SGHRS, CDR2 YFSETQ. The CDR3 length is 13 residues. The full variable domain, rest sourced from reference TRBV5-1 and TRBJ1-5, is KAGVTQTPRYLIKTRGQQVTLSCSPISGHRSVSWYQQTPGQGLQFLFEYFSETQRNKGNFPGRFSGRQFSNSRSEMNVSTLELGDSALYLCASSQTGDQPQHFGDGTRLSIL.

This clonotype was recorded a few times. This chain uses TRBV25-1 with TRBJ2-7; D is possibly TRBD2 (5 bases). V was shortened by 8 bases and J by 4 bases, with 9 bases between the two germline ends. Germline CDR1 reads MGHDK; CDR2 reads SYGVNS. The CDR3 sequence is 11 residues long. As DNA, the CDR3 is TGTGCCAGCTCCTGGAGGTACGAGCAGTACTTC. As protein: CASSWRYEQYF.

This clonotype was counted at least ten times. V and J are TRBV19 and TRBJ1-1; maybe TRBD1 (6 bases). This CDR3 has 12 amino acids. V dropped 5 bases and J dropped 10 bases, with 14 bases sitting between them. Germline CDR1 is LNHDA and CDR2 is SQIVND (reference sequence). CDR3 DNA sequence: TGTGCCAGTAGTCTGAGGGGGGAACGAGCTTTCTTT. The encoded protein is CASSLRGERAFF. Based on the CDR3 plus reference TRBV19 and TRBJ1-1, the full variable domain is DGGITQSPKYLFRKEGQNVTLSCEQNLNHDAMYWYRQDPGQGLRLIYYSQIVNDFQKGDIAEGYSVSREKKESFPLTVTSAQKNPTAFYLCASSLRGERAFFGQGTRLTVV.